Below, 16 T cell receptor beta chains from the same sample are listed, as sequenced in a study of blood T cell repertoires in COVID-19. Only in-frame clones appear in the TCRdb table, and some are missing; sequencing was by immunoSEQ multiplex PCR. The table includes roughly 440,000 clones, 88% detected once. Sequencing used peripheral blood. The receptors come from a woman aged 45-59 years with COVID-19, enrolled during active disease.

The V and J genes are TRBV12-3 or TRBV12-4 and TRBJ1-5; D might be TRBD1 (6 bases). The CDR3 is 12 residues long. The V and J ends lost 1 base and 10 bases respectively, with 8 bases between them. CDR3 bases: TGTGCCAGCAGTTTAGTACAGGGACCCCAGCATTTT. Protein sequence: CASSLVQGPQHF.

The CDR3 DNA follows: TGTGCCAGCAGTTCTACAGTGAACACTGAAGCTTTCTTT. Its protein is CASSSTVNTEAFF. V gene TRBV6-5 combines with J gene TRBJ1-1; D unresolved. Between the trimmed V and J ends, which lost 4 bases and 0 bases, there was a span of 6 bases. From germline, CDR1 is MNHEY and CDR2 SVGAGI. This CDR3 spans 13 amino acids.

CDR3: CASSFYLMDSSGANVLTF. CDR3 nucleotides: TGTGCCAGCAGCTTCTATTTGATGGACAGCTCTGGGGCCAACGTCCTGACTTTC. This chain uses TRBV7-6 with TRBJ2-6, with D perhaps matching TRBD1 (6 bases). Trimming removed 3 bases from V and 0 bases from J, with 15 bases in between. Germline CDR1 SGHVS, CDR2 FNYEAQ. This CDR3 has 18 residues.

This chain uses TRBV2 with TRBJ2-7; D not resolved. The CDR3 runs 13 residues. Trimming took 4 bases from V and 3 from J, leaving 10 bases between them. CDR1 and CDR2 from the germline V gene are SNHLY and FYNNEI. In nucleotides, the CDR3 is TGTGCCAGCAGTGTGAACAGAAACTACGAGCAGTACTTC. Translating it yields CASSVNRNYEQYF.

The genes are TRBV2 and TRBJ1-5; 10 nucleotides line up with TRBD1. Germline CDR1 and CDR2: SNHLY and FYNNEI. The junction had 3 bases not matched to a gene; V was cut back by 8 bases and J by 5 bases. The CDR3 is 13 residues long. The DNA of the CDR3 is TGTGCCAGCGACGGGACAGGGGATCAGCCCCAGCATTTT. It translates to CASDGTGDQPQHF. Using reference TRBV2 and TRBJ1-5 for the parts outside the CDR3, the full variable domain is EPEVTQTPSHQVTQMGQEVILRCVPISNHLYFYWYRQILGQKVEFLVSFYNNEISEKSEIFDDQFSVERPDGSNFTLKIRSTKLEDSAMYFCASDGTGDQPQHFGDGTRLSIL.

The chain combines TRBV5-1 with TRBJ2-1, with 9 bases aligning to TRBD1. V gave up 4 bases and J gave up 10 bases; unmatched junction bases: 12. The germline V gene has CDR1 SGHRS and CDR2 YFSETQ. CDR3 size: 15 residues. CDR3 nucleotide sequence: TGCGCCAGCAGCGTTGGACAGGGGCCGATCTCCGAGCAGTTCTTC. Encoded protein: CASSVGQGPISEQFF.

This clone was detected once. The rearrangement joins TRBV5-1 to TRBJ1-2, with D maybe TRBD1 (5 bases). This CDR3 contains 13 residues. Looked up from germline, CDR1 is SGHRS and CDR2 is YFSETQ. V shed 2 bases and J shed 2 bases, with 7 bases lying between them. CDR3 DNA sequence: TGCGCCAGCAGCTTACAGGAGAACTATGGCTACACCTTC. Amino acid sequence: CASSLQENYGYTF.

The genes are TRBV29-1 and TRBJ2-4; D perhaps matches TRBD2 (7 bases). This CDR3 is 15 amino acids long. CDR1 and CDR2 from the germline V gene are SQVTM and ANQGSEA. Trimming took 7 bases from V and 0 from J, leaving 16 bases between them. The CDR3 region has the DNA TGCAGCGGGCGAGAGGGGGGGGCAGCCAAAAACATTCAGTACTTC. This translates into CSGREGGAAKNIQYF.

The gene calls are TRBV6-5 and TRBJ2-3; D is possibly TRBD2 (5 bases). Germline V CDR1 and CDR2: MNHEY, SVGAGI. The CDR3 consists of 14 residues. The V and J ends lost 7 bases and 6 bases respectively, with 17 bases between them. The CDR3 here is CASMARSRADTQYF. CDR3 sequence (DNA): TGTGCCAGCATGGCCCGATCGAGGGCGGATACGCAGTATTTT.

The chain recombines TRBV5-6 with TRBJ1-2, with D maybe TRBD1 (6 bases). CDR1 and CDR2 from the germline V gene are SGHDT and YYEEEE. V was clipped by 1 base and J by 12 bases, with 10 bases between them. This CDR3 spans 11 amino acids. In DNA, the CDR3 is TGTGCCAGCAGCTTGCAGGGGATGGACACCTTC. Translated: CASSLQGMDTF.

J is TRBJ2-1 and V is TRBV11-3; D might be TRBD2 (6 bases). Trimming took off 2 bases at V and 4 bases at J, with 12 bases between the two ends. The CDR3 loop spans 15 amino acids. Germline V gene lookup returns CDR1 SGHNT and CDR2 YENEEA. CDR3 nucleotides: TGTGCCAGCAGCTTAACCCAGCGGGCTTACAATGAGCAGTTCTTC. Protein sequence: CASSLTQRAYNEQFF.

The rearrangement joins TRBV18 to TRBJ2-7, with D possibly being TRBD2 (6 bases). V lost 2 bases, J lost 2 bases, and 13 bases lay in between. The CDR3 has 15 residues. Germline CDR1 and CDR2: KGHSH and LQKENI. CDR3: CASSPSGLLTYEQYF. CDR3 coding DNA: TGTGCCAGCTCACCATCGGGACTCCTTACCTACGAGCAGTACTTC.

The chain links TRBV3-1 (or the pseudogene TRBV3-2) to TRBJ1-2; D is unresolved. Germline loops: CDR1 LGHDT, CDR2 YNNKEL (reference sequence). The V gene lost 1 base and the J gene lost 6 bases, with 6 bases spanning the gap. CDR3 size: 12 residues. The CDR3 coding sequence is TGTGCCAGCAGCCAAGGGCCCGATGGCTACACCTTC. Its protein product is CASSQGPDGYTF.

The chain couples TRBV6-1 to TRBJ1-5; D is possibly TRBD1 (5 bases). CDR1 and CDR2 from the germline V gene are MNHNS and SASEGT. CDR3 length: 15 amino acids. Trimming removed 1 base from V and 5 bases from J, with 12 bases in between. CDR3 nucleotide sequence: TGTGCCAGCAGTGAAGGGTCAGGGAGGGATCAGCCCCAGCATTTT. Translating gives CASSEGSGRDQPQHF.

This chain joins TRBV28 and TRBJ1-5, with D unclear. Germline V gene lookup returns CDR1 MDHEN and CDR2 SYDVKM. The CDR3 runs to 16 residues. The V gene lost 4 bases and the J gene lost 2 bases, with 15 bases spanning the gap. The CDR3 region is CASSSRIGGGNQPQHF. The CDR3 region has the DNA TGTGCCAGCAGTTCCAGGATCGGCGGGGGCAATCAGCCCCAGCATTTT.

The gene calls are TRBV18 and TRBJ2-7; TRBD1 matches 12 bases. The CDR3 is 16 residues long. Per germline, CDR1 KGHSH and CDR2 LQKENI. The trim removed 4 bases at V and 6 bases at J, leaving 10 bases unmatched. CDR3 sequence: CASSRTPGQGALEQYF. CDR3 bases: TGTGCCAGCTCACGCACTCCGGGACAGGGGGCTCTCGAGCAGTACTTC.